The 12 T cell receptor beta chains listed next were all sequenced from one sample in a study of CD8 T cells in ankylosing spondylitis. Via MiXCR, TCRdb re-called the 5' RACE reads, giving one row per CDR3 protein. The data contain about 36,000 distinct CDR3 sequences, 10% to 15% of them singletons. What was sequenced was synovial fluid, either unsorted or a sorted T cell fraction (not recorded which). The source of these receptors is a male donor with ankylosing spondylitis.

At least ten counts were recorded for this clonotype. This chain links TRBV21-1 with TRBJ2-1; TRBD1 is the table's D call, not checked against the DNA. TRBV21-1 is a documented pseudogene. The CDR3 has 13 residues. The CDR3 bases are TGTGCCAGCAGCTTCCAAGGCAGCGCCGAGCAGTTCTTC. It yields the protein CASSFQGSAEQFF.

This clonotype was counted at least ten times. The chain recombines TRBV15 with TRBJ1-5, with D maybe TRBD1 (6 bases). Trimming took off 2 bases at V and 3 bases at J, with 11 bases between the two ends. The CDR3 totals 15 residues. CDR1 and CDR2 (germline): LNHNV, YYDKDF (reference sequence). The chain's CDR3 is CATSRSRQANQPQHF. The DNA of the CDR3 is TGTGCCACCAGCAGATCCAGACAGGCCAATCAGCCCCAGCATTTT.

This clonotype was found a few times. CDR3 sequence (DNA): TGTGCCAGCAGCCGCATTCCGGGACAGGGCGACAATGAGCAGTTCTTC. Translation gives CASSRIPGQGDNEQFF. This chain joins TRBV14 and TRBJ2-1; 9 bases map to TRBD1. CDR1 SGHDN and CDR2 FVKESK come from the germline V gene. There are 16 residues in the CDR3. V gave up 4 bases and J gave up 5 bases; unmatched junction bases: 9.

The chain has TRBV7-2 and TRBJ2-1; 10 nucleotides align to TRBD1. CDR1 and CDR2 (germline): SGHTA, FQGNSA. V gave up 2 bases and J gave up 8 bases; unmatched junction bases: 9. This CDR3 is built from 16 residues. CDR3 nucleotides: TGTGCCAGCAGCTTACGGGGACAGGGGCATAACGATGAGCAGTTCTTC. Translating it yields CASSLRGQGHNDEQFF.

This clonotype has at least ten counts. The rearrangement uses TRBV27 and TRBJ2-1; 8 positions agree with TRBD2. Trimming at V came to 2 bases and at J to 2 bases, leaving 2 bases not matched to a gene. Germline V lookup: CDR1 MNHEY, CDR2 SMNVEV (reference sequence). The CDR3 spans 15 residues. The CDR3 sequence is CASSLGGGPYNEQFF. The CDR3 nucleotides read TGTGCCAGCAGTTTAGGCGGGGGGCCCTACAATGAGCAGTTCTTC.

The chain links TRBV13 to TRBJ2-1; 8 nucleotides align to TRBD1. This CDR3 has 14 amino acids. V shed 8 bases and J 6 bases; nucleotides not matched to a gene: 9. Germline V gives CDR1 PRHDT, CDR2 FYEKMQ (reference sequence). The CDR3 bases are TGTGCCAGCCGCGGACAGGGCCCTTTCAATGAGCAGTTCTTC. It translates to CASRGQGPFNEQFF.

The CDR3 bases are TGTGCCACCAGTGACTCGGGACAGGGAGCCGGGGAGCTGTTTTTT. Its protein product is CATSDSGQGAGELFF. The rearrangement joins TRBV24-1 to TRBJ2-2; the match to TRBD1 covers 9 bases. Trimming took 4 bases from V and 6 from J; bases not matched to a gene: 5. Germline CDR1 is KGHDR and CDR2 is SFDVKD. CDR3 length equals 15 residues.

This clonotype appeared many times. This chain connects TRBV6-4 to TRBJ2-2; the D gene is possibly TRBD2 (6 bases). The CDR3 totals 16 residues. V was clipped by 0 bases and J by 4 bases, with 12 bases between them. The germline V gene encodes CDR1 MRHNA and CDR2 SNTAGT. The CDR3 here is CASSDSRTSPTGELFF. The CDR3 DNA reads as TGTGCCAGCAGTGACTCGAGAACTAGCCCCACCGGGGAGCTGTTTTTT.

This clonotype was seen ten or more times. J is TRBJ2-7 and V is TRBV12-3 or TRBV12-4; D might be TRBD1 (5 bases). The CDR3 consists of 15 residues. The V end lost 5 bases, the J end lost 0 bases, and 14 bases lay between the germline ends. CDR3 nucleotides: TGTGCCAGCAGTGCCCCTTCCAGGGTCTCCTACGAGCAGTACTTC. Translation gives CASSAPSRVSYEQYF.

This clonotype was detected only a few times. The chain combines TRBV7-9 with TRBJ2-7, with D perhaps assigned TRBD1 or TRBD2 (6 bases each). Germline loops: CDR1 SEHNR, CDR2 FQNEAQ (reference sequence). Trimming shortened V by 8 bases and J by 3 bases, and 20 bases separated the two germline ends. The CDR3 has 15 amino acids. This CDR3 reads CASLIGGPGRYEQYF. DNA of the CDR3: TGTGCCAGCTTAATCGGGGGCCCCGGCCGCTACGAGCAGTACTTC. Variable domain in full (rest from reference TRBV7-9 and TRBJ2-7): DTGVSQNPRHKITKRGQNVTFRCDPISEHNRLYWYRQTLGQGPEFLTYFQNEAQLEKSRLLSDRFSAERPKGSFSTLEIQRTEQGDSAMYLCASLIGGPGRYEQYFGPGTRLTVT.

This chain links TRBV18 with TRBJ2-5, with D perhaps matching TRBD1 (6 bases). Looked up from germline, CDR1 is KGHSH and CDR2 is LQKENI. The length of the CDR3 is 14 residues. V was pared by 3 bases and J by 3 bases, with 11 bases between. The CDR3 DNA sequence: TGTGCCAGCTCACCCCTCAGGGGTAAAGAGACCCAGTACTTC. It translates to CASSPLRGKETQYF.

This chain joins TRBV7-8 and TRBJ1-2; D is perhaps TRBD1 (5 bases). Trimming took 5 bases from V and 1 from J, leaving 20 bases between them. This CDR3 has 17 residues. Germline CDR1 SGHVS, CDR2 FQNEAQ. CDR3 protein: CASSLQVEFYRNYGYTF. The CDR3, as DNA: TGTGCCAGCAGCCTACAGGTGGAGTTCTACCGTAACTATGGCTACACCTTC. Based on the CDR3 plus reference TRBV7-8 and TRBJ1-2, the full variable domain is GAGVSQSPRYKVAKRGQDVALRCDPISGHVSLFWYQQALGQGPEFLTYFQNEAQLDKSGLPSDRFFAERPEGSVSTLKIQRTQQEDSAVYLCASSLQVEFYRNYGYTFGSGTRLTVV.